The 28 T cell receptor beta chains presented below share a single source sample, sequenced in a study of T cell responses to AZD1222 COVID-19 vaccine. The data were produced by immunoSEQ multiplex PCR, yet TCRdb's version contains in-frame clones alone and is incomplete. Counted here are over 130,000 clones, around 95% occurring once; the ten biggest clones make up roughly 1.3%. The sequenced sample was peripheral blood, obtained on day 0 of AZD1222 vaccination. The receptors were sampled from an adult in good health.

In its sample, this clone was seen once. The CDR3 sequence is CASSSPGRTNEKLFF. The CDR3 DNA reads TGTGCCAGCAGCTCCCCGGGACGTACTAATGAAAAACTGTTTTTT. This sequence joins TRBV5-6 and TRBJ1-4; weak D call: TRBD1 (5 bases). The germline V gene encodes CDR1 SGHDT and CDR2 YYEEEE. V dropped 3 bases and J dropped 2 bases, with 11 bases sitting between them. The CDR3 contains 15 residues.

This chain connects TRBV2 to TRBJ2-7; D assignment may be TRBD1 or TRBD2 (5 bases each). Trimming left V 4 bases short and J 3 bases short, with 13 bases between. The CDR3 extends over 14 amino acids. Germline V gene sequence: CDR1 SNHLY, CDR2 FYNNEI. The CDR3 DNA follows: TGTGCCAGCAGTGGCAGGGAGAGCCTCTACGAGCAGTACGTC. Protein: CASSGRESLYEQYV.

The chain recombines TRBV2 with TRBJ2-7; D is unresolved. Germline V gene sequence: CDR1 SNHLY, CDR2 FYNNEI. The V end was cut by 0 bases, the J end by 4 bases, with 13 bases between. The CDR3 covers 15 residues. CDR3 protein: CASSEATVLGYEQYV. The CDR3 DNA is TGTGCCAGCAGTGAAGCGACCGTACTCGGGTACGAGCAGTACGTC.

The chain carries TRBV27 and TRBJ2-7, with a weak D call TRBD2 (6 bases). The CDR3 has 13 amino acids. V was cut by 1 base and J by 9 bases, with 13 bases left in between. The germline CDR1 and CDR2 sequences are MNHEY and SMNVEV (reference sequence). CDR3 bases: TGTGCCAGCAGTTTATTGGGGTCGGGGGTGCAGTACGTC. Encoded protein: CASSLLGSGVQYV.

This sequence joins TRBV4-1 and TRBJ1-2; D is undetermined. The CDR3 runs to 13 residues. From germline, CDR1 is MGHRA and CDR2 YSYEKL. Trimming cost V 4 bases and J 3 bases, with 9 bases left between them. The CDR3 loop is CASSPHIDYGYTF. CDR3 DNA sequence: TGCGCCAGCAGCCCCCACATTGACTATGGCTACACCTTC.

This sequence joins TRBV6-4 and TRBJ2-3; D is unresolved. This CDR3 is 15 amino acids long. The V end was cut by 0 bases, the J end by 0 bases, with 7 bases between. Per germline, CDR1 MRHNA and CDR2 SNTAGT. CDR3 DNA: TGTGCCAGCAGTGACTCGAAGGGCAGCACAGATACGCAGTATTTT. The encoded protein is CASSDSKGSTDTQYF.

This clone was found once. This sequence joins TRBV5-5 and TRBJ2-7; the D call may be TRBD1 or TRBD2 (5 bases each). The CDR3 has 14 amino acids. V was trimmed by 3 bases and J by 0 bases, leaving 10 bases between them. Germline V gene lookup returns CDR1 SGHKS and CDR2 YYEKEE (reference sequence). The CDR3 bases are TGTGCCAGCAGCTGGGGACCCAGCTCCTACGAGCAGTACGTC. Translating gives CASSWGPSSYEQYV.

The rearrangement uses TRBV6-5 and TRBJ1-2; D uncertain. Trimming shortened V by 11 bases and J by 6 bases, and 13 bases separated the two germline ends. In germline, CDR1 is MNHEY, CDR2 SVGAGI. This CDR3 has 11 residues. The CDR3 loop reads CAAGSYHGYTF. Written as DNA, the CDR3 is TGTGCCGCGGGGTCCTATCATGGCTACACCTTC.

CDR3 protein: CASSRLAPQYNEQFF. The CDR3 nucleotides read TGTGCCAGCAGTAGGTTGGCACCCCAATACAATGAGCAGTTCTTC. V is TRBV6-5 and J is TRBJ2-1; D remains unclear. Per the germline V gene, CDR1 is MNHEY and CDR2 is SVGAGI. The length of the CDR3 is 15 residues. V dropped 5 bases and J dropped 4 bases, with 15 bases sitting between them.

This chain uses TRBV4-3 with TRBJ1-3; D uncertain. The V gene's germline CDR1 is LGHNA and CDR2 YSLEER. CDR3 length: 14 amino acids. The V gene lost 2 bases and the J gene lost 1 base, with 6 bases spanning the gap. Here the CDR3 reads CASSQTDSGNTIYF. CDR3 in DNA: TGCGCCAGCAGCCAAACGGATTCTGGAAACACCATATATTTT.

V usage is TRBV27 and J usage is TRBJ1-6; TRBD1 matches 8 bases. The germline V gene has CDR1 MNHEY and CDR2 SMNVEV (reference sequence). The CDR3 spans 14 residues. Trimming took 2 bases from V and 9 from J; bases not matched to a gene: 3. The CDR3 region is CASSLGQGRSPLHF. CDR3 DNA: TGTGCCAGCAGTTTAGGACAGGGACGTTCACCCCTCCACTTT.

This chain links TRBV5-6 with TRBJ1-1, with 7 bases matching TRBD1. Germline CDR1 SGHDT, CDR2 YYEEEE. This CDR3 is built from 14 residues. V shed 5 bases, J shed 6 bases, and the junction held 10 bases outside the gene matches. The CDR3 region has the DNA TGTGCCAGCAGTCGTTGGCGGGACAGACCTGAAGCTTTCTTT. Translation gives CASSRWRDRPEAFF.

J is TRBJ1-6 and V is TRBV9; TRBD1 aligns across 9 bases. The CDR3 totals 15 residues. V lost 5 bases and J lost 9; bases outside the gene matches: 9. Germline V gene lookup returns CDR1 SGDLS and CDR2 YYNGEE. The DNA for the CDR3 is TGTGCCAGCAGTGAGCACAGGGGGCCGAGTTCACCCCTCCACTTT. Amino acid sequence: CASSEHRGPSSPLHF. Supplemented by reference TRBV9 and TRBJ1-6, the full variable domain reads DSGVTQTPKHLITATGQRVTLRCSPRSGDLSVYWYQQSLDQGLQFLIQYYNGEERAKGNILERFSAQQFPDLHSELNLSSLELGDSALYFCASSEHRGPSSPLHFGNGTRLTVT.

This clone occurred a few times. This chain connects TRBV6-4 to TRBJ1-2; TRBD1 is a possible D gene (6 bases). Germline V gene sequence: CDR1 MRHNA, CDR2 SNTAGT. Deletions cut 2 bases from V and 2 bases from J, with 12 bases between. This CDR3 has 15 residues. DNA for the CDR3: TGTGCCAGCAGTGACCGGGCAGGGGCGAACTATGGCTACACCTTC. Protein: CASSDRAGANYGYTF.

J is TRBJ2-5 and V is TRBV5-1; maybe TRBD2 (6 bases). Germline assignment: CDR1 SGHRS and CDR2 YFSETQ. This CDR3 is built from 14 residues. V was clipped by 2 bases and J by 3 bases, with 11 bases between them. The CDR3 sequence: CASSFVGGKETQYF. CDR3 nucleotide sequence: TGCGCCAGCAGCTTTGTGGGGGGAAAAGAGACCCAGTACTTC.

The V and J genes are TRBV3-1 (or the pseudogene TRBV3-2) and TRBJ1-6; TRBD1 aligns across 10 bases. V was clipped by 3 bases and J by 7 bases; unmatched bases: 6. Germline V gene sequence: CDR1 LGHDT, CDR2 YNNKEL (reference sequence). CDR3 size: 16 residues. The CDR3 here is CASSHPGQGPNSPLHF. CDR3 nucleotides: TGTGCCAGCAGCCATCCGGGACAGGGGCCCAATTCACCCCTCCACTTT.

The chain employs TRBV3-1 (or the pseudogene TRBV3-2) and TRBJ1-2, with 7 bases lining up with TRBD1. After removal of 2 bases from V and 2 bases from J, the junction contained 8 bases not matched to a gene. This CDR3 region has 16 residues. CDR1 and CDR2 (germline): LGHDT, YNNKEL (reference sequence). Written as DNA, the CDR3 is TGTGCCAGCAGCCAACAGACAGGGCTTCTAAACTATGGCTACACCTTC. Protein: CASSQQTGLLNYGYTF.

This chain links TRBV9 with TRBJ2-3; 10 bases map to TRBD2. V lost 2 bases, J lost 5 bases, and 2 bases stayed unmatched. Per the germline V gene, CDR1 is SGDLS and CDR2 is YYNGEE. The CDR3 runs 14 residues. The CDR3 loop reads CASSVRLAGDTQYF. As DNA, the CDR3 is TGTGCCAGCAGCGTTCGACTAGCGGGAGATACGCAGTATTTT.

The gene calls are TRBV4-2 and TRBJ2-2, with 8 bases identical to TRBD2. This CDR3 spans 15 amino acids. V trimming: 4 bases; J trimming: 3 bases; junction bases outside the gene matches: 4. CDR1 and CDR2 (germline): LGHNA, YNFKEQ. The CDR3 DNA is TGTGCCAGCAGCCGAGCGGGAGAGGACACCGGGGAGCTGTTTTTT. It specifies CASSRAGEDTGELFF.

This clone was recorded only once. The chain recombines TRBV10-3 with TRBJ1-2; 8 nucleotides agree with TRBD1. Trimming cost V 0 bases and J 5 bases; bases outside gene matches: 8. The CDR3 totals 16 residues. Looked up from germline, CDR1 is ENHRY and CDR2 is SYGVKD. The CDR3 region is CAISESMVTGGYGYTF. CDR3 coding DNA: TGTGCCATCAGTGAGTCGATGGTCACAGGGGGTTATGGCTACACCTTC.

The gene calls are TRBV7-2 and TRBJ1-4; tentative D call: TRBD1 (6 bases). Trimming pared 5 bases from V and 4 bases from J, leaving 14 bases between. CDR1 SGHTA and CDR2 FQGNSA come from the germline V gene. The CDR3 is made up of 15 amino acids. The CDR3: CASSIGGTHNEKLFF. CDR3 DNA sequence: TGTGCCAGCAGCATCGGGGGGACACATAATGAAAAACTGTTTTTT.

This chain uses TRBV6-5 with TRBJ1-2, with a tentative D call TRBD1 (5 bases). Germline V lookup: CDR1 MNHEY, CDR2 SVGAGI. The CDR3 spans 12 residues. Trimming cost V 6 bases and J 6 bases, with 11 bases left between them. CDR3 sequence: CASRASGHGYTF. In DNA, the CDR3 is TGTGCCAGCAGGGCGTCGGGGCATGGCTACACCTTC.

The V and J genes are TRBV19 and TRBJ2-7; D perhaps matches TRBD1 (6 bases). Per the germline V gene, CDR1 is LNHDA and CDR2 is SQIVND (reference sequence). Trimming took off 8 bases at V and 3 bases at J, with 17 bases between the two ends. The CDR3 sequence is 14 residues long. CDR3 amino acids: CASAPSTGGYEQYV. CDR3 sequence (DNA): TGTGCCAGTGCCCCCTCGACAGGAGGCTACGAGCAGTACGTC.

The chain uses TRBV2 and TRBJ2-2, with D possibly being TRBD1 (6 bases). Deletions cut 11 bases from V and 0 bases from J, with 16 bases between. CDR3 length: 15 residues. CDR1 SNHLY and CDR2 FYNNEI come from the germline V gene. In DNA, the CDR3 is TGTGCCGGAAGCAGGGGTTCGGCGAACACCGGGGAGCTGTTTTTT. Its protein is CAGSRGSANTGELFF.

The chain joins TRBV2 to TRBJ1-5, with D possibly being TRBD1 (6 bases). The CDR3 consists of 15 residues. V was cut by 6 bases and J by 3 bases, with 15 bases left in between. Per germline, CDR1 SNHLY and CDR2 FYNNEI. The CDR3 spells CASSRDTINNQPQHF. The CDR3 region has the DNA TGTGCCAGCAGCCGGGACACCATCAACAATCAGCCCCAGCATTTT.

The chain links TRBV6-5 to TRBJ1-5; 8 bases are a match to TRBD1. The junction had 4 bases not matched to a gene; V was cut back by 0 bases and J by 6 bases. The CDR3 covers 15 residues. Germline values: CDR1 MNHEY, CDR2 SVGAGI. The CDR3 coding sequence is TGTGCCAGCAGTTACTCGATAACAGGGGGTCAGCCCCAGCATTTT. Encoded protein: CASSYSITGGQPQHF.

The J gene is TRBJ1-1, the V gene TRBV6-2 or TRBV6-3; D is unclear. The germline V and J ends were trimmed by 5 bases and 6 bases, with 7 bases remaining between them. The CDR3 runs 11 residues. Germline lookup yields CDR1 MNHEY and CDR2 SVGEGT. CDR3 sequence (DNA): TGTGCCAGCAGTGCGGTCTCTGAAGCTTTCTTT. It translates to CASSAVSEAFF.

The chain couples TRBV27 to TRBJ1-4; D uncertain. The V gene's germline CDR1 is MNHEY and CDR2 SMNVEV (reference sequence). The CDR3 covers 14 residues. Trimming shortened V by 0 bases and J by 0 bases, and 2 bases separated the two germline ends. CDR3 bases: TGTGCCAGCAGTTTATCCCCAACTAATGAAAAACTGTTTTTT. It codes for CASSLSPTNEKLFF.